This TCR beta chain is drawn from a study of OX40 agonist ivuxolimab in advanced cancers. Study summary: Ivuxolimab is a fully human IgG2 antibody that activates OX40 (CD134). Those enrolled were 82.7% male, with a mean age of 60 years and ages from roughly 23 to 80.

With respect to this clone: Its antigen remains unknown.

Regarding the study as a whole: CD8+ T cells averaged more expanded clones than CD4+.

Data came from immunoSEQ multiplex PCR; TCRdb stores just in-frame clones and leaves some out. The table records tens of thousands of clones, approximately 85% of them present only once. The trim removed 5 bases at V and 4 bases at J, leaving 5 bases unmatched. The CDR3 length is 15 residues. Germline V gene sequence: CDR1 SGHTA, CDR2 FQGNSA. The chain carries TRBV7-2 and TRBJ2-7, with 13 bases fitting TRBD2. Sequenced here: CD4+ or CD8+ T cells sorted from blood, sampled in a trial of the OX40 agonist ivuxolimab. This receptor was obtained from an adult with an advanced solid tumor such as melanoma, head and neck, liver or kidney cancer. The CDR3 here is CASSLGLAGPYEQYF. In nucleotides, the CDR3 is TGTGCCAGCAGCCTGGGACTAGCGGGACCTTACGAGCAGTACTTC.